This T cell receptor beta chain was found in a study of blood T cells in healthy people across ages. Primed by a sample-barcoded 5' primer and a J-beta primer mix, a second PCR proceeded for 7 to 11 cycles. TCRdb re-derived calls from the 5' RACE reads in MiXCR, one entry per CDR3 protein. The table records over 700,000 distinct CDR3 sequences, 53% of them present only once. The ends were cut back, 9 bases at V and 7 bases at J, with 10 bases in the middle. Per the germline V gene, CDR1 is MNHEY and CDR2 is SVGAGI. CDR3 size: 10 residues. The sample holds a few counts of this clonotype. This chain joins TRBV6-5 and TRBJ2-7; D gene uncertain. This sequence originates from a man aged 80 or over in good health. Sequences were obtained from blood. The CDR3 is CASGRSEQYF. The CDR3 DNA is TGTGCCAGTGGCAGGAGTGAGCAGTACTTC.